Presented here are 32 T cell receptor beta chains from one specimen sequenced in a study of CD8 T cells in ankylosing spondylitis. Their target antigens are unknown. TCRdb re-called the 5' RACE reads with MiXCR, one entry per CDR3 protein. The repertoire consists of some 840,000 distinct CDR3 sequences, with roughly 10% occurring once and the leading ten covering more than 0.5%. Whole-study findings and limits: A TCR beta motif of about 8 highly homologous variants appeared characteristic of ankylosing spondylitis blood.

The sample taken for sequencing was blood, either unsorted or a sorted T cell fraction (not recorded which). The receptors were sampled from a male donor with ankylosing spondylitis.

V and J are TRBV7-9 and TRBJ1-2; unclear D gene. From germline, CDR1 is SEHNR and CDR2 FQNEAQ (reference sequence). The length of the CDR3 is 13 residues. V was trimmed by 3 bases and J by 5 bases, leaving 10 bases between them. The CDR3 protein is CASSLDTGYGYTF. The CDR3 DNA reads as TGTGCCAGCAGCTTGGATACGGGTTATGGCTACACCTTC.

This clonotype occurred a few times. The chain carries TRBV7-2 and TRBJ1-5, with a weak D call TRBD1 (6 bases). The CDR3 spans 14 residues. V dropped 4 bases and J dropped 4 bases, with 11 bases sitting between them. Germline values: CDR1 SGHTA, CDR2 FQGNSA. The CDR3 DNA reads as TGTGCCAGCAGCTCCGGGACACGAAATCAGCCCCAGCATTTT. Its translation: CASSSGTRNQPQHF. Looking up the rest from reference TRBV7-2 and TRBJ1-5 gives the full variable domain: GAGVSQSPSNKVTEKGKDVELRCDPISGHTALYWYRQSLGQGLEFLIYFQGNSAPDKSGLPSDRFSAERTGGSVSTLTIQRTQQEDSAVYLCASSSGTRNQPQHFGDGTRLSIL.

The chain uses TRBV6-2 or TRBV6-3 and TRBJ2-5; 9 nucleotides agree with TRBD1. CDR1 is MNHEY, CDR2 SVGEGT, per germline. The V segment lost 10 bases and the J segment 4 bases; nucleotides outside the gene matches: 7. The CDR3 is 13 amino acids. CDR3 sequence reads: CATGQGMIETQYF. In nucleotides, the CDR3 is TGTGCCACCGGACAGGGGATGATAGAGACCCAGTACTTC.

This clonotype was found many times. The rearrangement links TRBV5-5 to TRBJ2-3; D not certain. Deletions cut 2 bases from V and 2 bases from J, with 12 bases between. The CDR3 spans 15 residues. Germline CDR1 is SGHKS and CDR2 is YYEKEE (reference sequence). CDR3 sequence (DNA): TGTGCCAGCAGCTTTAGAATCGGAATCACAGATACGCAGTATTTT. Amino acids: CASSFRIGITDTQYF. Complete variable domain (other parts from reference TRBV5-5 and TRBJ2-3): DAGVTQSPTHLIKTRGQQVTLRCSPISGHKSVSWYQQVLGQGPQFIFQYYEKEERGRGNFPDRFSARQFPNYSSELNVNALLLGDSALYLCASSFRIGITDTQYFGPGTRLTVL.

This clonotype was seen at least ten times. V gene TRBV4-2 combines with J gene TRBJ2-1; D unclear. The CDR3 has 12 residues. V was shortened by 3 bases and J by 8 bases, with 8 bases between the two germline ends. Germline lookup yields CDR1 LGHNA and CDR2 YNFKEQ. The CDR3 loop reads CASSQIVDEQFF. The CDR3 DNA reads as TGTGCCAGCAGCCAGATAGTGGATGAGCAGTTCTTC.

The chain is built from TRBV6-1 and TRBJ2-7, with D perhaps given as TRBD1 or TRBD2 (5 bases each). Trimming shortened V by 1 base and J by 2 bases, and 9 bases separated the two germline ends. Germline lookup yields CDR1 MNHNS and CDR2 SASEGT. CDR3 length: 14 residues. In DNA, the CDR3 is TGTGCCAGCAGTGAAGGGGACGGGACCTACGAGCAGTACTTC. This codes for CASSEGDGTYEQYF.

The chain has TRBV6-1 and TRBJ2-7; TRBD1 matches 9 bases. The CDR3 length is 15 residues. Germline V gives CDR1 MNHNS, CDR2 SASEGT. V trimming: 3 bases; J trimming: 1 base; junction bases outside the gene matches: 4. The CDR3 DNA reads TGTGCCAGCAGTGACCCCGGGACAGGGTCCTACGAGCAGTACTTC. Its protein product is CASSDPGTGSYEQYF.

This clonotype was counted only a few times. The chain employs TRBV4-3 and TRBJ2-1; D is possibly TRBD2 (6 bases). Germline V lookup: CDR1 LGHNA, CDR2 YSLEER. The CDR3 totals 15 residues. V was shortened by 0 bases and J by 16 bases, with 22 bases between the two germline ends. The CDR3 spells CASSQDLQGTPKVFF. CDR3 DNA: TGCGCCAGCAGCCAAGACCTTCAAGGGACTCCCAAGGTCTTCTTC.

The chain combines TRBV12-3 or TRBV12-4 with TRBJ1-1; TRBD1 agrees at 7 bases. The CDR3 consists of 14 residues. With V trimmed by 3 bases and J by 4 bases, 5 bases remained unmatched. CDR3 in amino acids: CASSFLTGPTEAFF. For the CDR3, the DNA is TGTGCCAGCAGTTTCCTGACAGGGCCCACTGAAGCTTTCTTT.

The chain carries TRBV5-1 and TRBJ2-1, with a weak D call TRBD2 (6 bases). CDR3 length: 15 amino acids. The ends were cut back, 4 bases at V and 1 base at J, with 12 bases in the middle. The germline V gene encodes CDR1 SGHRS and CDR2 YFSETQ. This chain's CDR3 is CASSIERGSYNEQFF. The CDR3 DNA is TGCGCCAGCAGCATTGAACGGGGGTCCTACAATGAGCAGTTCTTC.

This clonotype has only a few counts. This chain uses TRBV20-1 with TRBJ2-1; 11 nucleotides agree with TRBD2. V trimming: 0 bases; J trimming: 4 bases; junction bases outside the gene matches: 8. The CDR3 spans 17 residues. In germline, CDR1 is DFQATT, CDR2 SNEGSKA (reference sequence). CDR3 sequence: CSARDSATSGVYNEQFF. As DNA, the CDR3 is TGCAGTGCTAGAGATAGTGCGACTAGCGGGGTATACAATGAGCAGTTCTTC.

In its sample, this clonotype was seen a few times. This chain uses TRBV7-2 with TRBJ2-5, with TRBD1 matching over 8 bases. This CDR3 is built from 14 residues. The ends lost 5 bases at V and 5 bases at J; junction bases unmatched: 7. Germline CDR1 SGHTA, CDR2 FQGNSA. The CDR3 loop is CASSRRDRLETQYF. The CDR3 DNA reads as TGTGCCAGCAGCCGTAGGGACAGGTTGGAGACCCAGTACTTC.

The CDR3 DNA sequence: TGTGCCAGCAGGGGCGGGACAGGGCCTTGGGGGGAGCAGTTCTTC. Translation gives CASRGGTGPWGEQFF. V gene TRBV6-1 combines with J gene TRBJ2-1, with 9 bases identical to TRBD1. CDR1 and CDR2 from the germline V gene are MNHNS and SASEGT. This CDR3 has 15 amino acids. V lost 6 bases to trimming and J lost 10 bases; unmatched junction nucleotides: 13.

V usage is TRBV7-9 and J usage is TRBJ2-5; 7 bases align to TRBD1. The CDR3 length is 15 residues. Germline assignment: CDR1 SEHNR and CDR2 FQNEAQ (reference sequence). V shed 4 bases and J 1 base; nucleotides not matched to a gene: 6. CDR3 nucleotides: TGTGCCAGCAGCTCAACCGGACAGGCCCAAGAGACCCAGTACTTC. This encodes CASSSTGQAQETQYF.

This clonotype was seen at least ten times. This chain joins TRBV10-3 and TRBJ2-5; D may match TRBD1 or TRBD2 (5 bases each). This CDR3 spans 14 amino acids. From germline, CDR1 is ENHRY and CDR2 SYGVKD. The ends were cut back, 6 bases at V and 7 bases at J, with 18 bases in the middle. The CDR3 nucleotides read TGTGCCATCAGCGGGGACCGCTCCAAGATGACCCAGTACTTC. The encoded protein is CAISGDRSKMTQYF.

This clonotype has a count of ten or more. The rearrangement uses TRBV5-1 and TRBJ2-3, with TRBD1 matching over 8 bases. Unmatched junction bases numbered 4, after V lost 2 bases and J lost 2 bases. CDR1 and CDR2 (germline): SGHRS, YFSETQ. This CDR3 contains 15 residues. Written as DNA, the CDR3 is TGCGCCAGCAGCTTCGGACAGGGAGTCACAGATACGCAGTATTTT. Its translation: CASSFGQGVTDTQYF.

The CDR3, as DNA: TGTGCCAGCAGCAAAGAAGTATGGCTAGTCATCCCTCCGGGCGCCGGGGAGCTGTTTTTT. Translation gives CASSKEVWLVIPPGAGELFF. V and J are TRBV21-1 and TRBJ2-2; the table's TRBD2 call for D was not verified on the DNA. TRBV21-1 is an annotated pseudogene. The length of the CDR3 is 20 residues.

This chain connects TRBV11-2 to TRBJ2-1, with no clear D. Per germline, CDR1 SGHAT and CDR2 FQNNGV. The CDR3 totals 15 residues. V lost 2 bases and J 2 bases, leaving 10 bases between the germline ends. In DNA, the CDR3 is TGTGCCAGCAGCTTAAGGGAAGAGACCTACAATGAGCAGTTCTTC. Amino acids: CASSLREETYNEQFF.

The chain has TRBV29-1 and TRBJ2-2; TRBD2 might be the D (6 bases). The CDR3 has 14 residues. V dropped 7 bases and J dropped 0 bases, with 12 bases sitting between them. Per the germline V gene, CDR1 is SQVTM and CDR2 is ANQGSEA. CDR3 DNA sequence: TGCAGCGCCCGGGGGAGTGCGAACACCGGGGAGCTGTTTTTT. Translation gives CSARGSANTGELFF.

The table lists this clonotype with many counts. The CDR3 here is CSVGTGWETQYF. In DNA, the CDR3 is TGCAGCGTTGGGACAGGGTGGGAGACCCAGTACTTC. The chain has TRBV29-1 and TRBJ2-5; 8 bases are a match to TRBD1. There are 12 residues in the CDR3. Germline V gene lookup returns CDR1 SQVTM and CDR2 ANQGSEA. V lost 4 bases, J lost 5 bases, and 3 bases stayed unmatched.

This clonotype has only a few counts. This sequence joins TRBV28 and TRBJ1-6; perhaps TRBD1 as D (5 bases). Germline values: CDR1 MDHEN, CDR2 SYDVKM. The germline V and J ends were trimmed by 3 bases and 2 bases, with 20 bases remaining between them. This CDR3 comprises 19 residues. The chain's CDR3 is CASSLGTPIASTYNSPLHF. The CDR3 region has the DNA TGTGCCAGCAGTTTGGGGACGCCTATTGCGTCCACCTATAATTCACCCCTCCACTTT.

This clonotype was recorded once. This sequence joins TRBV18 and TRBJ1-6; unclear D gene. There are 13 residues in the CDR3. Deletions cut 3 bases from V and 10 bases from J, with 10 bases between. Germline lookup yields CDR1 KGHSH and CDR2 LQKENI. The CDR3 loop reads CASSPASGSPLHF. CDR3 nucleotides: TGTGCCAGCTCACCCGCGTCAGGATCACCCCTCCACTTT.

J is TRBJ2-3 and V is TRBV20-1, with TRBD2 identical over 13 bases. V shed 6 bases and J 5 bases; nucleotides not matched to a gene: 11. From germline, CDR1 is DFQATT and CDR2 SNEGSKA (reference sequence). This CDR3 comprises 16 residues. Here the CDR3 DNA reads TGCAGTGCCAAGCAACTAGCGGGAGGGCCGGGAGATACGCAGTATTTT. Its translation is CSAKQLAGGPGDTQYF.

In its sample, this clonotype was seen many times. The chain combines TRBV4-2 with TRBJ2-5; 11 bases are a match to TRBD2. V was clipped by 3 bases and J by 5 bases; unmatched bases: 8. Germline V gene data show CDR1 as LGHNA and CDR2 as YNFKEQ. The CDR3 sequence is 16 residues long. CDR3 sequence: CASSQVLAGGQETQYF. The DNA of the CDR3 is TGTGCCAGCAGCCAGGTATTAGCGGGAGGGCAGGAGACCCAGTACTTC.

This clonotype has only a few counts. The chain has TRBV6-1 and TRBJ1-5; no reliable D call. Trimming took off 2 bases at V and 4 bases at J, with 6 bases between the two ends. Per the germline V gene, CDR1 is MNHNS and CDR2 is SASEGT. This CDR3 is 13 amino acids long. CDR3 sequence: CASSEITNQPQHF. CDR3 nucleotides: TGTGCCAGCAGTGAAATCACAAATCAGCCCCAGCATTTT.

The table lists this clonotype with a few counts. J is TRBJ2-5 and V is TRBV5-4, with TRBD1 identical over 12 bases. CDR3 length equals 16 residues. J gave up 5 bases and V 4 bases, and 9 bases lay outside the gene matches. CDR1 is SGHNT and CDR2 is YYREEE in the germline V gene (reference sequence). CDR3 sequence: CASSEGTGGMWETQYF. DNA for the CDR3: TGTGCCAGCAGCGAAGGGACAGGGGGCATGTGGGAGACCCAGTACTTC.

V is TRBV10-1 and J is TRBJ1-1; tentatively, D is TRBD1 (6 bases). Per germline, CDR1 WNHNN and CDR2 SYGVQD (reference sequence). The CDR3 sequence is 13 residues long. V was shortened by 0 bases and J by 11 bases, with 13 bases between the two germline ends. CDR3 in DNA: TGCGCCAGCAGTGAGTCGGGCAGGGGTAGGGCTTTCTTT. Protein: CASSESGRGRAFF.

The chain is built from TRBV12-3 or TRBV12-4 and TRBJ2-2; no definite D call. The CDR3 totals 13 residues. V was shortened by 2 bases and J by 5 bases, with 6 bases between the two germline ends. The CDR3 DNA reads TGTGCCAGCAGTTTAAAGATTACCGGGGAGCTGTTTTTT. It encodes CASSLKITGELFF.

At least ten counts were recorded for this clonotype. The rearrangement uses TRBV20-1 and TRBJ2-5, with D perhaps TRBD2 (5 bases). Trimming pared 1 base from V and 7 bases from J, leaving 10 bases between. This CDR3 has 12 residues. The germline CDR1 and CDR2 sequences are DFQATT and SNEGSKA (reference sequence). The CDR3 DNA follows: TGCAGTGCTAGAGGGACTTATGGGACCCAGTACTTC. This encodes CSARGTYGTQYF.

This clonotype was picked up a small number of times. The J gene is TRBJ1-1, the V gene TRBV9; D gene ambiguous. V was shortened by 1 base and J by 0 bases, with 7 bases between the two germline ends. This CDR3 has 14 amino acids. The germline CDR1 and CDR2 sequences are SGDLS and YYNGEE. CDR3 nucleotides: TGTGCCAGCAGCGTAAACCTTATGAACACTGAAGCTTTCTTT. This encodes CASSVNLMNTEAFF.

This clonotype was observed a few times. The gene calls are TRBV5-1 and TRBJ1-2; D not certain. The V end was cut by 0 bases, the J end by 0 bases, with 9 bases between. The CDR3 runs to 15 residues. Germline CDR1 reads SGHRS; CDR2 reads YFSETQ. The CDR3 nucleotides are TGCGCCAGCAGCTTGGGCGGAGGATCTAACTATGGCTACACCTTC. It encodes CASSLGGGSNYGYTF.

V usage is TRBV6-1 and J usage is TRBJ1-2; D perhaps matches TRBD1 (6 bases). The germline V gene has CDR1 MNHNS and CDR2 SASEGT. V was trimmed by 6 bases and J by 3 bases, leaving 20 bases between them. This CDR3 is built from 16 residues. The CDR3 DNA reads as TGTGCCAGCAGACTTGCCTTTGGGGGCGCGGACTATGGCTACACCTTC. It is translated as CASRLAFGGADYGYTF.